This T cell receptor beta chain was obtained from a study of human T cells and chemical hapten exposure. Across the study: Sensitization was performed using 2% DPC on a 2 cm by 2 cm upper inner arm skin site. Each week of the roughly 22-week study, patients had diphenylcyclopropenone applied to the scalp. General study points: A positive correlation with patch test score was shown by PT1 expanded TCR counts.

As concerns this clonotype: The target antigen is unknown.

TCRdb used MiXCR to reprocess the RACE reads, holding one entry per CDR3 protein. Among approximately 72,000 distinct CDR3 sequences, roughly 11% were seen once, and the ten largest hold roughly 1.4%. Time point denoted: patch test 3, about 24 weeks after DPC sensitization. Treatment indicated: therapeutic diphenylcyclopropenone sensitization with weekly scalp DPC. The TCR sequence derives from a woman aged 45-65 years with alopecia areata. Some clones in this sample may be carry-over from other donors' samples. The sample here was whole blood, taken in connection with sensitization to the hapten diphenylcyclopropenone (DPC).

CDR3 loop: CASSFPWGTGRRSPLHF. The CDR3 bases are TGTGCCAGCAGTTTCCCCTGGGGGACAGGGAGGAGATCACCCCTCCACTTT. This chain connects TRBV27 to TRBJ1-6; 9 positions agree with TRBD1. Trimming took 3 bases from V and 10 from J; bases not matched to a gene: 13. The germline V gene has CDR1 MNHEY and CDR2 SMNVEV (reference sequence). This CDR3 has 17 residues.